The table lists the clone carrying this TCR beta chain with a few counts. Sequenced by immunoSEQ multiplex PCR; TCRdb stores in-frame clones only, minus some. The repertoire consists of about 130,000 clones, with 70% to 90% occurring once and the leading ten covering 12%. Regarding time point: baseline pretreatment blood. Documented treatment: 15 Gy SBRT to primary tumor, nephrectomy 4 weeks later. The germline V gene encodes CDR1 SGDLS and CDR2 YYNGEE. Unmatched junction bases numbered 5, after V lost 4 bases and J lost 5 bases. This CDR3 contains 13 residues. The record originates from a study of radiation and T cells in renal cell carcinoma. At the level of the study: Nephrectomy followed 15 Gy stereotactic body radiation by 4 weeks.

The gene calls are TRBV9 and TRBJ1-1, with 7 bases fitting TRBD1. This receptor was taken from a woman between 50 and 59 years old with renal cell carcinoma. The sample in question was blood, obtained from a patient whose treatment included radiotherapy and nephrectomy. CDR3 amino acids: CASSRQGVTEAFF. CDR3 nucleotide sequence: TGTGCCAGCAGCCGACAGGGTGTAACTGAAGCTTTCTTT. The entire variable domain, with the rest obtained from reference TRBV9 and TRBJ1-1, is as follows: DSGVTQTPKHLITATGQRVTLRCSPRSGDLSVYWYQQSLDQGLQFLIQYYNGEERAKGNILERFSAQQFPDLHSELNLSSLELGDSALYFCASSRQGVTEAFFGQGTRLTVV.